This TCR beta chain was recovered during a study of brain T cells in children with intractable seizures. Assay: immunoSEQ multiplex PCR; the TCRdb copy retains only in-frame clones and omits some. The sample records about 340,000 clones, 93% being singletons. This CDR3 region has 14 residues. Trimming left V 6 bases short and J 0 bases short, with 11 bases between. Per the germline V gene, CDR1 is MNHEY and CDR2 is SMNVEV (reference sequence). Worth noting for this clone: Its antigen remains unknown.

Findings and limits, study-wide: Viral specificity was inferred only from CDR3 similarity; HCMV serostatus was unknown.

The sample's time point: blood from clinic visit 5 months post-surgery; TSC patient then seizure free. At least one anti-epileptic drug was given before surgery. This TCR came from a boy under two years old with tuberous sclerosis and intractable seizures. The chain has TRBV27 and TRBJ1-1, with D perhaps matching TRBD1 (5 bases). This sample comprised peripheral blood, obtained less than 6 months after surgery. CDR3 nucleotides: TGTGCCAGCAGGGTAGGGGACGTGAACACTGAAGCTTTCTTT. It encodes CASRVGDVNTEAFF.